This T cell receptor beta chain was sequenced for a study of blood T cell repertoires in COVID-19. Looking at the study overall: COVID-19 samples collected from the United States, Italy and Spain covered acute and convalescent phases. Sample material is recorded as cDNA or gDNA derived from T cells, B-cell-depleted T cells, or PBMCs.

Repertoires were generated with immunoSEQ multiplex PCR, while TCRdb's copy carries only in-frame clones and drops some. The sample lists 150,000 to 200,000 clones, 80% to 90% occurring once. Deletions cut 0 bases from V and 8 bases from J, with 16 bases between. The V gene's germline CDR1 is MGHRA and CDR2 YSYEKL. This CDR3 contains 15 residues. The chain links TRBV4-1 to TRBJ1-2, with no clear D. Sample: peripheral blood. This receptor was identified in a man aged 40-49 years with active or convalescent COVID-19. The CDR3 nucleotides read TGCGCCAGCAGCCAAGAAGGCGGGATCTTCGGAGGCTACACCTTC. This encodes CASSQEGGIFGGYTF.